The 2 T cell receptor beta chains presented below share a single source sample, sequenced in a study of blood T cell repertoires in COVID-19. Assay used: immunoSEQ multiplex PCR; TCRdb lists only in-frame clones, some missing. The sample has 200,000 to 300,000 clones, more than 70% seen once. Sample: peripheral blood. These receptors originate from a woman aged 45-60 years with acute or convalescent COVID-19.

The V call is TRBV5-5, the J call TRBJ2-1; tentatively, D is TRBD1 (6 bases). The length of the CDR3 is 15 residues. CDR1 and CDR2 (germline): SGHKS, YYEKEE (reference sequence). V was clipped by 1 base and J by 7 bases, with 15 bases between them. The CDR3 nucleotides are TGTGCCAGCAGCTTGAGAGGACAGCCAGGTAATGAGCAGTTCTTC. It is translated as CASSLRGQPGNEQFF. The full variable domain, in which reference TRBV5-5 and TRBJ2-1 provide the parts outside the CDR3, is DAGVTQSPTHLIKTRGQQVTLRCSPISGHKSVSWYQQVLGQGPQFIFQYYEKEERGRGNFPDRFSARQFPNYSSELNVNALLLGDSALYLCASSLRGQPGNEQFFGPGTRLTVL.

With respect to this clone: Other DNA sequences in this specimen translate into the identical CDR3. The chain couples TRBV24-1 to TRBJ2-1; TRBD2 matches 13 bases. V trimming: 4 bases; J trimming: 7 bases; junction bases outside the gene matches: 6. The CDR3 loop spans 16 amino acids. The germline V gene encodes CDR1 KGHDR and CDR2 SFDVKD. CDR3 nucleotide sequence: TGTGCCACCAGTGACACCGGGACTAGCGGGATAAATGAGCAGTTCTTC. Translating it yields CATSDTGTSGINEQFF.